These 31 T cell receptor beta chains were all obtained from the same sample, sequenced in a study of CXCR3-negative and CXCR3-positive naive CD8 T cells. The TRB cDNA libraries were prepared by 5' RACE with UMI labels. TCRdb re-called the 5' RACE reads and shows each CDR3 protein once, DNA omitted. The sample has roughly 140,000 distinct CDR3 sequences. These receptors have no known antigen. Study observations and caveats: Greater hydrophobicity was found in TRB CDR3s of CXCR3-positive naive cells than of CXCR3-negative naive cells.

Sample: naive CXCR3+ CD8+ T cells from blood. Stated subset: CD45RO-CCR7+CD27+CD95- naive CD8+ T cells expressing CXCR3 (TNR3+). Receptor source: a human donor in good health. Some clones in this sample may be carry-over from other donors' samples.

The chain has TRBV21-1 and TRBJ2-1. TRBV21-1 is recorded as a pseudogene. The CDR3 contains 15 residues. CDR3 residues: CASSLGKIPYNEQFF.

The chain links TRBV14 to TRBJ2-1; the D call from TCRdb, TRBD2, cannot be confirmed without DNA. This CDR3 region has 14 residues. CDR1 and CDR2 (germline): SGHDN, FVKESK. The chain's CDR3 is CASSYLAGDNERFF.

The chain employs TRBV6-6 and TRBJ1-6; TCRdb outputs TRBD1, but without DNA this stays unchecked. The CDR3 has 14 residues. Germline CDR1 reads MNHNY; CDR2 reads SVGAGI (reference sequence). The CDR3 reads CASSTGQVRSPLHF.

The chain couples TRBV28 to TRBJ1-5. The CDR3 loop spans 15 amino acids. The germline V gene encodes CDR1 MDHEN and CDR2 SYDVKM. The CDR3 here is CASVAGPYSNQPQHF.

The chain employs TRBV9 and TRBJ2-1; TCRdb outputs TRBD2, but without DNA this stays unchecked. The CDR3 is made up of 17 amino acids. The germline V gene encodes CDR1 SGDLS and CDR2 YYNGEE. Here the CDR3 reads CASSASGRGGIYNEQFF.

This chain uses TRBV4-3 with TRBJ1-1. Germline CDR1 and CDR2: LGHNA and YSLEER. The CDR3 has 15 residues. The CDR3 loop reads CASSQEVNSNTEAFF.

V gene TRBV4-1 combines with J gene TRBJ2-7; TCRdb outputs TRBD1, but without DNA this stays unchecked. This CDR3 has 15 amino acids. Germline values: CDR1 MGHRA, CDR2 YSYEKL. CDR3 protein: CASSPSGTALMEQYF.

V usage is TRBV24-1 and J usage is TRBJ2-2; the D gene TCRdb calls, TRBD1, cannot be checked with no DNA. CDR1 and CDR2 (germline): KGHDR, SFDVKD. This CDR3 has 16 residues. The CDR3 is CATSDSDRGVTGELFF.

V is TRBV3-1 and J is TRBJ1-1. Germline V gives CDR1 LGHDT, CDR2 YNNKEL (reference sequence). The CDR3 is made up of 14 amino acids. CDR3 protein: CASSPVQLNTEAFF.

The CDR3 sequence is CASSLLTGMPYEQYF. The chain is built from TRBV14 and TRBJ2-7; no DNA is available, so the TRBD1 call from TCRdb remains unchecked. Germline-derived CDR1 and CDR2 are SGHDN and FVKESK. CDR3 length: 15 residues.

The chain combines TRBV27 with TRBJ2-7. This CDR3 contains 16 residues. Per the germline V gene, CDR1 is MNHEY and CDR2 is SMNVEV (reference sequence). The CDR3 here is CASISHSAGSPYEQYF.

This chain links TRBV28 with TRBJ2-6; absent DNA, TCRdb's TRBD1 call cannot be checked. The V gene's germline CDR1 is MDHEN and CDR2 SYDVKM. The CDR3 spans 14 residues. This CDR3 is CASRTGSGANVLTF.

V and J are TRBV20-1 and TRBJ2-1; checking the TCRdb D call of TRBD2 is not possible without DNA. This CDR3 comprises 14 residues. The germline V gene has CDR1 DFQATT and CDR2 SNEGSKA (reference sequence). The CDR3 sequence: CSAERDSTLNEQFF.

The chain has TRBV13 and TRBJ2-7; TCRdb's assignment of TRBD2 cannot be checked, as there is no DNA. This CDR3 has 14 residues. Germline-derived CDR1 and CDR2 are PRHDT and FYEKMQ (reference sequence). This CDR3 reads CASSPGVAEPVQYF.

The CDR3 here is CASALPYRGPPGANVLTF. The chain combines TRBV12-5 with TRBJ2-6; the D call of TRBD2 rests on TCRdb alone, since no DNA is present to check it. The germline V gene encodes CDR1 LGHNT and CDR2 FRNRAP. This CDR3 spans 18 amino acids. Variable domain in full (rest from reference TRBV12-5 and TRBJ2-6): DARVTQTPRHKVTEMGQEVTMRCQPILGHNTVFWYRQTMMQGLELLAYFRNRAPLDDSGMPKDRFSAEMPDATLATLKIQPSEPRDSAVYFCASALPYRGPPGANVLTFGAGSRLTVL.

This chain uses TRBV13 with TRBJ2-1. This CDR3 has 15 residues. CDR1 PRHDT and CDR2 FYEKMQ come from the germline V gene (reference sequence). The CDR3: CASSLGRRTYNEQFF. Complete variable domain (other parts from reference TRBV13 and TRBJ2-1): AAGVIQSPRHLIKEKRETATLKCYPIPRHDTVYWYQQGPGQDPQFLISFYEKMQSDKGSIPDRFSAQQFSDYHSELNMSSLELGDSALYFCASSLGRRTYNEQFFGPGTRLTVL.

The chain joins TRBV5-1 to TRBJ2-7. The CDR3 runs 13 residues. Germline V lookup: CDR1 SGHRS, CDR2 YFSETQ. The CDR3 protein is CASSFRPSDEQYF.

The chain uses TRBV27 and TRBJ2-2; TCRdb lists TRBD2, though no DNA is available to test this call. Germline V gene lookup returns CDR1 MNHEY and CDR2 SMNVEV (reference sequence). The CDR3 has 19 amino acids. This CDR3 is CASSLWKGSGRGFTGELFF.

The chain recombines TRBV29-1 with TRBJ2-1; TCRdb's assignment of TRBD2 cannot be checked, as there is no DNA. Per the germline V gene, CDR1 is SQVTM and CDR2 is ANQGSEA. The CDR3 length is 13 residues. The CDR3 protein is CSVEEGGPNEQFF.

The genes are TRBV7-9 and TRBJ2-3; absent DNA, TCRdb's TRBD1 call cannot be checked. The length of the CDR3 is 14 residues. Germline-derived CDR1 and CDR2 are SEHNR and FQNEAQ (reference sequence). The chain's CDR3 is CASSFAGVADTQYF.

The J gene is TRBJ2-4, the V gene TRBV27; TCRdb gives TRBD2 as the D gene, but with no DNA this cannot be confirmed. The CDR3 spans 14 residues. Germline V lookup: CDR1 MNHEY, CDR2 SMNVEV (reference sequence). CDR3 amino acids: CASSYGGRRDIQYF.

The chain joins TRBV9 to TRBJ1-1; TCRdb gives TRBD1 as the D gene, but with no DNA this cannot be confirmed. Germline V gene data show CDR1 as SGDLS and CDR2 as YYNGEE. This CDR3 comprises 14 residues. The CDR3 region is CASSPLAGDTEAFF. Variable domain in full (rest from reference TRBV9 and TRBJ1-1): DSGVTQTPKHLITATGQRVTLRCSPRSGDLSVYWYQQSLDQGLQFLIQYYNGEERAKGNILERFSAQQFPDLHSELNLSSLELGDSALYFCASSPLAGDTEAFFGQGTRLTVV.

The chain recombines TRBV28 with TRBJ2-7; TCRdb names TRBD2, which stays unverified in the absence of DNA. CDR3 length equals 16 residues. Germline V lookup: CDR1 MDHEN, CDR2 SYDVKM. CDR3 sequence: CASSPSGLARNYEQYF.

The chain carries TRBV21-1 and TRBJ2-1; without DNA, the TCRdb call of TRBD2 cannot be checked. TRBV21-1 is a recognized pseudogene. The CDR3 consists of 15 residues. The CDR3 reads CASSILAEPYNEQFF.

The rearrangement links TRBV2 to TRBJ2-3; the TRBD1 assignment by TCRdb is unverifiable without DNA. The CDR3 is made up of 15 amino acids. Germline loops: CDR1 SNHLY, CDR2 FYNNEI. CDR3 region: CASVGGLSPTDTQYF.

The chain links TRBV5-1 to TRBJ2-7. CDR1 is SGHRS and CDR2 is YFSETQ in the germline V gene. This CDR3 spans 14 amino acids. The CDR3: CASSLVGSSYEQYF.

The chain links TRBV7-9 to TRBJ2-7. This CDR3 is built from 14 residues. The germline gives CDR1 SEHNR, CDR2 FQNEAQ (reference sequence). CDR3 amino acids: CASSLEGFSGEQYF.

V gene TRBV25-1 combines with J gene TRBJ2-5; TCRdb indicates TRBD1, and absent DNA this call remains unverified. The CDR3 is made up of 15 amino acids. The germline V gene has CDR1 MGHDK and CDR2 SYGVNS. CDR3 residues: CASSELSRGEETQYF.

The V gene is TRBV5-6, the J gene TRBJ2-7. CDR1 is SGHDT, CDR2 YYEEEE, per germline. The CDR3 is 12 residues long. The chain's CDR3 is CASSLGSPEQYF.

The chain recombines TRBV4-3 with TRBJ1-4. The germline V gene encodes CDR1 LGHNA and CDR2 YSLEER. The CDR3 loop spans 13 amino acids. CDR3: CASSQDAASELFF.

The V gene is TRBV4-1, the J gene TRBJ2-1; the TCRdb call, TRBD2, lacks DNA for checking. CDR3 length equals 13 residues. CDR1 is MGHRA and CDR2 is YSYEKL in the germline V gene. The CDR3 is CASLGDFGNEQFF.